This T cell receptor beta chain was obtained from a study of T cells expressing NK-cell markers. The wider study: Researchers got TCR beta repertoires out of sorted CD3+CD56+NKG2C+, CD3+CD56+NKG2C- and CD3+CD56-NKG2C+ T cells. Seven of the eight sequenced donors were classified as HCMV-seropositive, and one was classified as seronegative.

A word on this clonotype: The antigen remains unidentified.

The study, taken as a whole, reports: It is unclear if expanded NKG2C-expressing clones target HCMV antigens. The CD3+CD56-NKG2C+ fraction was also led by these clonotypes in a few donors.

From germline, CDR1 is MGHRA and CDR2 YSYEKL. The CDR3 length is 17 residues. TCRdb re-called the 5' RACE reads; one entry per CDR3 protein, DNA not given. The sample data list a few hundred thousand distinct CDR3 sequences. This chain uses TRBV4-1 with TRBJ1-1; the D gene TCRdb calls, TRBD1, cannot be checked with no DNA. The TCR sequence derives from a woman in her fifties or sixties in good health. The sample was blood T cells: a sorted CD56 or NKG2C T cell subset, CD4+ or CD8+ T cells, or bulk PBMC T cells (not recorded which). The CDR3 protein is CASSREQGTGVWTEAFF.